These T cell receptor beta chains were read from a single sample in a study of shared clonotypes between healthy human individuals. Clones were sequenced by immunoSEQ multiplex PCR, and TCRdb holds only the in-frame ones, with some missing. The table records 2 million to 2.5 million clones, under 95% of them present only once. Sequenced input: naive CD8+ T cells from PBMCs. Receptor source: a man younger than 30 in good health. Some clones in this sample may be carry-over from other donors' samples. Both conserved end residues are part of each CDR3. Fields, in order: J gene, V gene, CDR3 protein.

>TRBJ2-3|TRBV27
CASKSGSDTQYF
>TRBJ2-2|TRBV10-2
CASSESSFPGELFF
>TRBJ2-2|TRBV15
CATRTYGGGNTGELFF
>TRBJ1-1|TRBV6-5
CASSYFRGNTEAFF
>TRBJ2-7|TRBV28
CASSSNSDSYEQYF
>TRBJ2-7|TRBV27
CASSLLSFGTGVIYEQYF
>TRBJ1-1|TRBV4-1
CASSQSGTRGTEAFF
>TRBJ1-2|TRBV5-6
CASSRGGYGYTF
>TRBJ2-3|TRBV7-3
CASSLTGGPDTQYF
>TRBJ1-1|TRBV25-1
CASRQTGLTLDTEAFF
>TRBJ1-1|TRBV19
CASSDRVLMNTEAFF
>TRBJ1-5|TRBV18
CASSPGTGLNQPQHF
>TRBJ2-7|TRBV5-1
CASSWTANEQYF
>TRBJ2-1|TRBV5-1
CASSWGTGTSGIKNEQFF
>TRBJ2-3|TRBV7-8
CASSLEVGGAFKYF
>TRBJ2-2|TRBV7-3
CASSFSSGELFF
>TRBJ2-7|TRBV15
CATSTPRIGAGYEQYF
>TRBJ2-1|TRBV28
CASSLVQGGLGEQFF
>TRBJ2-1|TRBV19
CASSIRAGLSYNEQFF
>TRBJ1-1|TRBV11-2
CASSPGTGEAFF
>TRBJ2-7|TRBV7-9
CASSLVGGSIVYEQYF
>TRBJ1-5|TRBV19
CASSAKTGGNQPQHF
>TRBJ2-7|TRBV5-1
CASSFGQPYEQYF
>TRBJ2-3|TRBV27
CASSPGTSGTDTQYF
>TRBJ2-1|TRBV6-6
CASSRGQGGFYNEQFF
>TRBJ2-1|TRBV21-1
CASTSPGLIGDEQFF
>TRBJ1-1|TRBV6-5
CASSLSQGNSEAFF
>TRBJ2-2|TRBV21-1
CASSKGRSSTGELFF
>TRBJ1-1|TRBV27
CASSPIGNRGEREAFF
>TRBJ1-3|TRBV18
CASSPDRGPGNTIYF
>TRBJ2-5|TRBV28
CASSSRDKGLAEGPETQYF
>TRBJ2-7|TRBV7-9
CASSPGSRGSSYEQYF
>TRBJ2-2|TRBV11-2
CASSLAEVFQEDVGELFF
>TRBJ2-3|TRBV6-1
CASDTERQYF
>TRBJ2-7|TRBV9
CASSPYRDTPYEQYF
>TRBJ2-1|TRBV7-3
CASSPPRFPEQFF
>TRBJ2-7|TRBV7-8
CASSGGLSEQYF
>TRBJ1-2|TRBV28
CASSLFRTGGIGYTF
>TRBJ1-2|TRBV29-1
CSVEGDGYTF
>TRBJ2-2|TRBV28
CASSDPGELFF
>TRBJ1-3|TRBV11-2
CASSPRVIGNTIYF
>TRBJ2-7|TRBV29-1
CSVEDPRDIVGEQYF
>TRBJ1-1|TRBV9
CASSVGPGPNTEAFF
>TRBJ1-1|TRBV27
CASSFGGTLIEAFF
>TRBJ1-3|TRBV6-5
CASSSSTGSGNTIYF
>TRBJ2-1|TRBV18
CASSPPDIGFFTYNEQFF
>TRBJ1-1|TRBV30
CAWSGGPWTEAFF
>TRBJ1-1|TRBV4-1
CASGKDRKAFF
>TRBJ2-3|TRBV15
CATSRDPMMEDPSTDTQYF
>TRBJ2-6|TRBV7-8
CASSLGRWTGANVLTF
>TRBJ2-7|TRBV6-1
CASSEDRPPYEQYF
>TRBJ1-1|TRBV28
CASSWRNTEAFF
>TRBJ2-7|TRBV5-1
CASSLATQYEQYF
>TRBJ1-5|TRBV10-2
CASSAGSNQPQHF
>TRBJ2-1|TRBV29-1
CSASGTSVYNEQFF
>TRBJ2-2|TRBV4-2
CASSQAGFKDGELFF
>TRBJ2-3|TRBV7-7
CASSFTSATTDTQYF
>TRBJ2-5|TRBV6-5
CASSLREVETQYF
>TRBJ2-7|TRBV10-1
CASSEGLHLEQYF